This passage covers 18 T cell receptor beta chains from one sample sequenced in a study of long-term antiretroviral therapy in people with HIV. The libraries were made with immunoSEQ v3.0 at survey level. TCRdb's table, derived via immunoSEQ multiplex PCR, lists solely in-frame clones and lacks some. The sample contains tens of thousands of clones, around 90% of which appear only once. The starting material was unsorted PBMCs, obtained roughly 5 years after starting antiretroviral therapy. The source is a woman between 40 and 55 years old with HIV.

The chain has TRBV5-1 and TRBJ1-1; no definite D call. V lost 1 base, J lost 7 bases, and 8 bases lay in between. CDR1 and CDR2 from the germline V gene are SGHRS and YFSETQ. The CDR3 contains 12 residues. CDR3 nucleotides: TGCGCCAGCAGCTTGTCGCCCCGTGAAGCTTTCTTT. Translation: CASSLSPREAFF.

This sequence joins TRBV12-5 and TRBJ2-3; D remains unclear. The CDR3 is made up of 14 amino acids. Germline V lookup: CDR1 LGHNT, CDR2 FRNRAP. The V and J ends lost 5 bases and 0 bases respectively, with 9 bases between them. The CDR3: CASGSELSTDTQYF. DNA for the CDR3: TGTGCTAGTGGTAGCGAACTGAGCACAGATACGCAGTATTTT.

This sequence joins TRBV30 and TRBJ1-1, with no clear D. The length of the CDR3 is 13 residues. From germline, CDR1 is GTSNPN and CDR2 SVGIG (reference sequence). Between the trimmed V and J ends, which lost 0 bases and 3 bases, there was a span of 8 bases. The CDR3 DNA is TGTGCCTGGAGTGTAAGGGCGCACACTGAAGCTTTCTTT. Encoded protein: CAWSVRAHTEAFF.

The chain combines TRBV30 with TRBJ1-2; D is unresolved. Germline lookup yields CDR1 GTSNPN and CDR2 SVGIG (reference sequence). Trimming stripped 1 base from V and 5 bases from J, with 17 bases between. This CDR3 has 15 amino acids. CDR3 loop: CAWSAQDGAWYGYTF. As DNA, the CDR3 is TGTGCCTGGAGTGCTCAGGATGGCGCTTGGTATGGCTACACCTTC.

The chain links TRBV9 to TRBJ2-7; possibly TRBD2 for D (6 bases). V dropped 4 bases and J dropped 9 bases, with 17 bases sitting between them. Germline assignment: CDR1 SGDLS and CDR2 YYNGEE. The CDR3 covers 13 residues. For the CDR3, the DNA is TGTGCCAGCAGCTCCCAGACCGCCGGGGGGCAGTACTTC. Its translation is CASSSQTAGGQYF.

This chain uses TRBV19 with TRBJ2-2; TRBD1 agrees at 10 bases. The CDR3 is 18 amino acids. Germline V gives CDR1 LNHDA, CDR2 SQIVND (reference sequence). J was trimmed by 5 bases and V by 3 bases; bases with no gene match: 12. CDR3 loop: CASSMWGPGTGETGELFF. CDR3 DNA sequence: TGTGCCAGTAGTATGTGGGGGCCCGGGACAGGGGAAACCGGGGAGCTGTTTTTT.

The V call is TRBV7-9, the J call TRBJ2-7; 8 nucleotides line up with TRBD2. With 4 bases clipped from V and 0 bases from J, the junction kept 2 bases outside the gene matches. The CDR3 extends over 14 amino acids. The germline gives CDR1 SEHNR, CDR2 FQNEAQ (reference sequence). CDR3 region: CASSSGTSSYEQYF. Written as DNA, the CDR3 is TGTGCCAGCAGCTCGGGGACTAGCTCCTACGAGCAGTACTTC. Full variable domain (remainder filled in from reference TRBV7-9 and TRBJ2-7): DTGVSQNPRHKITKRGQNVTFRCDPISEHNRLYWYRQTLGQGPEFLTYFQNEAQLEKSRLLSDRFSAERPKGSFSTLEIQRTEQGDSAMYLCASSSGTSSYEQYFGPGTRLTVT.

This chain uses TRBV6-5 with TRBJ1-5, with TRBD1 as a possible D gene (5 bases). The V and J ends lost 2 bases and 4 bases respectively, with 6 bases between them. The CDR3 sequence is 13 residues long. Per germline, CDR1 MNHEY and CDR2 SVGAGI. This CDR3 reads CASSYGGNQPQHF. The DNA for the CDR3 is TGTGCCAGCAGTTACGGGGGAAATCAGCCCCAGCATTTT.

The chain carries TRBV5-6 and TRBJ1-2, with a weak D call TRBD1 (6 bases). Trimming cost V 2 bases and J 3 bases, with 14 bases left between them. This CDR3 has 15 amino acids. Germline V gives CDR1 SGHDT, CDR2 YYEEEE. CDR3 residues: CASSLLIQGYYGYTF. CDR3 nucleotides: TGTGCCAGCAGCTTATTAATACAGGGATACTATGGCTACACCTTC.

The rearrangement links TRBV2 to TRBJ1-4; D is perhaps TRBD1 (5 bases). Trimming removed 3 bases at V and 4 bases at J, with 21 bases between. Germline CDR1 and CDR2: SNHLY and FYNNEI. The CDR3 covers 18 residues. The CDR3 nucleotides read TGTGCCAGCAGTGAGTGGAAACTCACCCGGGACGGTAATGAAAAACTGTTTTTT. This gives the protein CASSEWKLTRDGNEKLFF.

The V gene is TRBV7-6, the J gene TRBJ2-7; 10 positions match TRBD2. This CDR3 region has 14 residues. With 5 bases clipped from V and 5 bases from J, the junction kept 6 bases outside the gene matches. Germline CDR1 SGHVS, CDR2 FNYEAQ. As DNA, the CDR3 is TGTGCCAGCAGCCCGAGCGGGGGGGCGGACGAGCAGTACTTC. Residues: CASSPSGGADEQYF.

This clone was detected only once. V gene TRBV5-4 combines with J gene TRBJ2-6; no reliable D call. The CDR3 covers 13 residues. Trimming took 0 bases from V and 6 from J, leaving 4 bases between them. CDR1 SGHNT and CDR2 YYREEE come from the germline V gene (reference sequence). The CDR3 region has the DNA TGTGCCAGCAGCTTGGCCCTGGCCAACGTCCTGACTTTC. Protein sequence: CASSLALANVLTF.

This chain links TRBV5-1 with TRBJ2-1; 8 nucleotides align to TRBD1. This CDR3 spans 14 amino acids. V dropped 1 base and J dropped 10; count of bases not matched to a gene: 7. Germline V lookup: CDR1 SGHRS, CDR2 YFSETQ. The CDR3 loop is CASSLLTGAGEQFF. The DNA for the CDR3 is TGCGCCAGCAGCTTGTTGACAGGGGCAGGGGAGCAGTTCTTC.

This clone was recorded only once. The rearrangement links TRBV19 to TRBJ2-1; 7 nucleotides agree with TRBD1. Germline loops: CDR1 LNHDA, CDR2 SQIVND (reference sequence). Trimming took 0 bases from V and 2 from J; bases not matched to a gene: 4. This CDR3 is built from 16 residues. As DNA, the CDR3 is TGTGCCAGTAGTATAGATTCAGGGGGTACCTACAATGAGCAGTTCTTC. Its translation is CASSIDSGGTYNEQFF.

The genes are TRBV4-1 and TRBJ1-1; 9 bases align to TRBD1. The CDR3 contains 14 residues. The ends lost 3 bases at V and 5 bases at J; junction bases unmatched: 4. The germline V gene has CDR1 MGHRA and CDR2 YSYEKL. The CDR3 loop reads CASSHGQGLTEAFF. CDR3 sequence (DNA): TGCGCCAGCAGCCACGGACAGGGGTTAACTGAAGCTTTCTTT.

The genes are TRBV19 and TRBJ1-2, with D perhaps TRBD1 (6 bases). This CDR3 is 14 amino acids long. Trimming stripped 5 bases from V and 7 bases from J, with 17 bases between. Looked up from germline, CDR1 is LNHDA and CDR2 is SQIVND (reference sequence). Written as DNA, the CDR3 is TGTGCCAGTAGTCCTGGAGGGGGGGCTCCTGGCTACACCTTC. Residues: CASSPGGGAPGYTF.

The chain combines TRBV6-5 with TRBJ1-2, with 9 bases that match TRBD1. J gave up 4 bases and V 6 bases, and 9 bases lay outside the gene matches. The CDR3 has 15 residues. The germline V gene has CDR1 MNHEY and CDR2 SVGAGI. The CDR3 sequence: CASRNRQTGGYGYTF. The DNA for the CDR3 is TGTGCCAGCAGAAATCGCCAGACAGGGGGCTATGGCTACACCTTC.

The chain has TRBV4-1 and TRBJ2-5, with D possibly matching TRBD2 (6 bases). Trimming removed 4 bases from V and 0 bases from J, with 9 bases in between. This CDR3 comprises 14 residues. Germline loops: CDR1 MGHRA, CDR2 YSYEKL. CDR3 sequence reads: CASSRAGNQETQYF. CDR3 coding DNA: TGCGCCAGCAGCCGAGCGGGCAACCAAGAGACCCAGTACTTC.